This note documents a single T cell receptor beta chain sequence. The antigen is not known. TCRdb keeps only in-frame clones here, not all; method: immunoSEQ multiplex PCR. The table includes around 29,000 clones, about 90% detected once. These data come from a study of T cells in localized non-small cell lung cancer. V dropped 3 bases and J dropped 11 bases, with 16 bases sitting between them. This CDR3 comprises 13 residues. CDR1 and CDR2 (germline): MNHNS, SASEGT. Findings and caveats of the study: Investigators sequenced only a single tumor region, leaving heterogeneity possible.

This clonotype was sampled from a woman aged 40-69 years with stage III lung adenocarcinoma. This sample comprised peripheral blood mononuclear cells, obtained before any cancer treatment. V is TRBV6-1 and J is TRBJ2-5, with D perhaps TRBD2 (5 bases). The DNA for the CDR3 is TGTGCCAGCAGTGACGTGAAACCGTGGGAGCAGTACTTC. Translation: CASSDVKPWEQYF.